The sequence of this T cell receptor beta chain was determined in a study of STAT5B mutations in CD4+ large granular lymphocyte leukemia. V lost 7 bases and J lost 3; bases outside the gene matches: 8. The CDR3 runs to 15 residues. The germline V gene has CDR1 SNHLY and CDR2 FYNNEI. TCRdb keeps only in-frame clones here, not all; method: immunoSEQ multiplex PCR. The sample records some 4,900 clones, about 90% being singletons. The chain joins TRBV2 to TRBJ2-1; TRBD2 matches at 8 bases. Sequencing used PBMCs. The TCR comes from a man aged 40-50 years with CD4+ T-cell large granular lymphocyte leukemia. This CDR3 is CASKEAGVGYNEQFF. The CDR3 DNA reads as TGTGCCAGCAAAGAAGCGGGAGTAGGCTACAATGAGCAGTTCTTC.